Each of the 28 T cell receptor beta chains below was sequenced from the same sample in a study of glioma-infiltrating T cells. TCR alpha and beta CDR3 regions were amplified from RNA using iRepertoire nested multiplex PCR. TCRdb ran MiXCR on the multiplex PCR reads and lists one entry per CDR3 protein. The data contain 16,000 or so distinct CDR3 sequences, roughly 50% of them seen just once; the ten biggest clones take up roughly 40%. The sequencing input was glioma tissue, nonneoplastic brain tissue, or PBMCs (not recorded which). The receptors shown here come from a human donor with low-grade glioma or glioblastoma, undergoing nonglioma brain surgery, or in good health (not recorded which).

This clonotype was found a few times. This chain uses TRBV15 with TRBJ1-1; perhaps TRBD1 as D (5 bases). Germline CDR1 reads LNHNV; CDR2 reads YYDKDF (reference sequence). The V gene lost 5 bases and the J gene lost 2 bases, with 12 bases spanning the gap. The CDR3 is made up of 14 amino acids. The CDR3 DNA is TGTGCCACCAGCGGCCGGGACGGCAACACTGAAGCTTTCTTT. This encodes CATSGRDGNTEAFF.

The V call is TRBV6-1, the J call TRBJ1-5; D is ambiguous. Germline values: CDR1 MNHNS, CDR2 SASEGT. With 5 bases removed from V and 3 bases from J, the gap between germline ends came to 8 bases. The CDR3 extends over 13 amino acids. The CDR3 nucleotides read TGTGCCAGCAGTTCTATTAACAATCAGCCCCAGCATTTT. It yields the protein CASSSINNQPQHF.

In its sample, this clonotype was seen many times. This chain joins TRBV7-8 and TRBJ2-3, with TRBD2 matching over 13 bases. Germline assignment: CDR1 SGHVS and CDR2 FQNEAQ. Trimming at V came to 5 bases and at J to 0 bases, leaving 2 bases not matched to a gene. This CDR3 spans 16 amino acids. The CDR3 reads CASSQTSGRSTDTQYF. CDR3 in DNA: TGTGCCAGCAGCCAGACTAGCGGGAGGAGCACAGATACGCAGTATTTT.

The chain is built from TRBV20-1 and TRBJ2-7; TRBD2 agrees at 10 bases. The CDR3 consists of 15 residues. Trimming at V came to 3 bases and at J to 6 bases, leaving 11 bases not matched to a gene. Per germline, CDR1 DFQATT and CDR2 SNEGSKA (reference sequence). In DNA form, the CDR3 reads TGCAGTGCTAGTCATTCCCTAGCGGGGGCCTCCGAGCAGTACTTC. Translated: CSASHSLAGASEQYF.

The chain carries TRBV6-5 and TRBJ2-3, with 12 bases matching TRBD1. The germline CDR1 and CDR2 sequences are MNHEY and SVGAGI. V trimming: 5 bases; J trimming: 3 bases; junction bases outside the gene matches: 6. CDR3 size: 16 residues. The DNA for the CDR3 is TGTGCCAGCAGTGGGGACAGGGGGCGACGGACAGATACGCAGTATTTT. Translation: CASSGDRGRRTDTQYF.

Details on this clonotype: A junction boundary mismatches the germline segment, possibly from a read error. The chain links TRBV7-7 to TRBJ2-1; D may be TRBD1 (6 bases). CDR1 and CDR2 (germline): SSHAT, FNYEAQ (reference sequence). The CDR3 sequence is 13 residues long. The CDR3 reads CASSSQGRNEQFF. In DNA form, the CDR3 reads TGTGCTAGCAGCTCGCAGGGGCGTAATGAGCAGTTCTTC.

This chain uses TRBV6-9 with TRBJ2-3; no clear D. CDR1 and CDR2 (germline): MNHGY, SVAAGI. V shed 3 bases and J shed 5 bases, with 9 bases lying between them. CDR3 size: 13 residues. CDR3 sequence: CASSYQAGDTQYF. The CDR3, as DNA: TGTGCCAGCAGTTACCAGGCAGGAGATACGCAGTATTTT.

J is TRBJ1-1 and V is TRBV18; a weak D match, TRBD1 (5 bases). V was clipped by 6 bases and J by 4 bases, with 9 bases between them. Germline CDR1 and CDR2: KGHSH and LQKENI. The CDR3 consists of 12 residues. The CDR3 region has the DNA TGTGCCAGCTCGCCGACAGCCACTGAAGCTTTCTTT. Its translation is CASSPTATEAFF.

This chain's CDR3 is CAITLGQGYGYTF. CDR3 bases: TGTGCCATCACCCTCGGACAGGGTTATGGCTACACCTTC. The chain carries TRBV10-3 and TRBJ1-2; 8 bases line up with TRBD1. V gave up 7 bases and J gave up 5 bases; unmatched junction bases: 6. Germline loops: CDR1 ENHRY, CDR2 SYGVKD. The CDR3 covers 13 residues.

The chain couples TRBV15 to TRBJ2-3; TRBD2 aligns across 11 bases. Germline loops: CDR1 LNHNV, CDR2 YYDKDF (reference sequence). The V and J ends lost 1 base and 10 bases, in that order; junction bases with no gene match: 7. CDR3 length: 15 amino acids. The CDR3 DNA reads TGTGCCACCAGCAGAGGCTTTAGCGGGGGGGCATCGCAGTATTTT. Its translation is CATSRGFSGGASQYF.

There are a few counts of this clonotype. The chain uses TRBV20-1 and TRBJ2-7; the match to TRBD1 covers 9 bases. The trim removed 6 bases at V and 1 base at J, leaving 7 bases unmatched. CDR1 is DFQATT and CDR2 is SNEGSKA in the germline V gene (reference sequence). This CDR3 is 14 amino acids long. The CDR3 loop is CSANAGTGSYEQYF. CDR3 DNA sequence: TGCAGTGCGAATGCCGGGACAGGGTCCTACGAGCAGTACTTC.

The V call is TRBV3-1, the J call TRBJ1-6, with D possibly TRBD1 on 5 matching bases. V was pared by 6 bases and J by 5 bases, with 17 bases between. The CDR3 spans 16 residues. Germline V gene lookup returns CDR1 LGHDT and CDR2 YNNKEL (reference sequence). This chain's CDR3 is CASSPSRQFHNSPLHF. CDR3 bases: TGTGCCAGCAGTCCTAGCCGACAGTTCCATAATTCACCCCTCCACTTT.

Points on this clonotype: A much larger clone sits a single nucleotide away, making a read error possible. The CDR3 loop reads CASSLLTDSYEQYF. CDR3 DNA: TGTGCCAGCAGCCTCCTGACAGATTCCTACGAGCAGTACTTC. This chain uses TRBV11-1 with TRBJ2-7; D is perhaps TRBD1 (5 bases). This CDR3 is built from 14 residues. The germline CDR1 and CDR2 sequences are SGHAT and FQDESV (reference sequence). Trimming left V 5 bases short and J 1 base short, with 12 bases between.

The chain couples TRBV20-1 to TRBJ2-7; 9 bases fit TRBD2. The CDR3 contains 13 residues. Germline V lookup: CDR1 DFQATT, CDR2 SNEGSKA (reference sequence). J was trimmed by 4 bases and V by 1 base; bases with no gene match: 2. For the CDR3, the DNA is TGCAGTGCTAGAGTAGCGGGAGTTTACGAGCAGTACTTC. Its translation is CSARVAGVYEQYF.

CDR3 sequence: CASGTYEQYF. CDR3 coding DNA: TGTGCCAGTGGGACCTACGAGCAGTACTTC. This chain links TRBV19 with TRBJ2-7, with D unclear. Trimming removed 8 bases at V and 2 bases at J, with 4 bases between. The CDR3 is 10 amino acids. Per the germline V gene, CDR1 is LNHDA and CDR2 is SQIVND (reference sequence).

The sample holds one count of this clonotype. The rearrangement joins TRBV7-2 to TRBJ2-7, with 7 positions matching TRBD1. Germline V CDR1 and CDR2: SGHTA, FQGNSA. V shed 5 bases and J 1 base; nucleotides not matched to a gene: 8. There are 15 residues in the CDR3. The CDR3 DNA follows: TGTGCCAGCAGCGCTCGAGGGGGCTATTCCTACGAGCAGTACTTC. Translating gives CASSARGGYSYEQYF.

This chain connects TRBV2 to TRBJ1-1, with D uncertain. Germline lookup yields CDR1 SNHLY and CDR2 FYNNEI. The CDR3 has 13 residues. The V and J ends lost 5 bases and 5 bases respectively, with 12 bases between them. The CDR3, as DNA: TGTGCCAGCAGTACACCAACGGGAACTGAAGCTTTCTTT. Translating gives CASSTPTGTEAFF.

The rearrangement joins TRBV6-2 or TRBV6-3 to TRBJ1-6; no clear D gene. The germline V and J ends were trimmed by 6 bases and 6 bases, with 9 bases remaining between them. This CDR3 spans 13 amino acids. Germline V CDR1 and CDR2: MNHEY, SVGEGT. CDR3: CASSLGSNSPLHF. For the CDR3, the DNA is TGTGCCAGCAGCCTTGGATCTAATTCACCCCTCCACTTT.

For this clonotype: This could be a read error, since a much larger clone is one nucleotide away. V is TRBV19 and J is TRBJ1-1, with 7 bases aligning to TRBD1. The CDR3 is 14 amino acids. CDR1 LNHDA and CDR2 SQIVND come from the germline V gene (reference sequence). The V and J ends lost 8 bases and 0 bases, in that order; junction bases with no gene match: 6. The CDR3 is CASETGKMNTEAFF. The DNA of the CDR3 is TGTGCCAGTGAGACAGGGAAGATGAACACTGAAGCTTTCTTT.

A single count supports this clonotype. The chain combines TRBV20-1 with TRBJ1-6; unclear D gene. CDR1 and CDR2 (germline): DFQATT, SNEGSKA (reference sequence). V lost 1 base and J 7 bases, leaving 11 bases between the germline ends. The CDR3 totals 14 residues. CDR3 sequence: CSARGSSKNSPLHF. The CDR3 DNA sequence: TGCAGTGCTAGAGGGAGCAGTAAGAATTCACCCCTCCACTTT.

The gene calls are TRBV12-3 or TRBV12-4 and TRBJ1-2, with D perhaps TRBD1 (6 bases). This CDR3 contains 14 residues. Trimming removed 6 bases at V and 4 bases at J, with 15 bases between. The CDR3 here is CASSLRQTGYGYTF. The DNA for the CDR3 is TGTGCCAGCAGCCTACGCCAGACAGGCTATGGCTACACCTTC.

J is TRBJ2-5 and V is TRBV24-1; TRBD1 matches 11 bases. The CDR3 contains 17 residues. Germline V gene lookup returns CDR1 KGHDR and CDR2 SFDVKD. V was pared by 3 bases and J by 5 bases, with 10 bases of the junction left unmatched. DNA for the CDR3: TGTGCCACCAGTGATGGGACAGGGGGGAGGATAAGGGAGACCCAGTACTTC. Translated: CATSDGTGGRIRETQYF.

Comments on this clonotype: A much larger clone differs by one base, so this may be a read error. The gene calls are TRBV11-2 and TRBJ1-1; D not certain. The CDR3 length is 14 residues. The V gene lost 2 bases and the J gene lost 1 base, with 8 bases spanning the gap. Germline loops: CDR1 SGHAT, CDR2 FQNNGV. The CDR3 DNA is TGTGCCAGCAGCTTATTTCCCAGGAACACTGAAGCTTTCTTT. This translates into CASSLFPRNTEAFF.

Ten or more counts support this clonotype. J is TRBJ1-4 and V is TRBV6-6; D unresolved. The germline V and J ends were trimmed by 0 bases and 8 bases, with 7 bases remaining between them. This CDR3 comprises 13 residues. CDR1 and CDR2 (germline): MNHNY, SVGAGI (reference sequence). The CDR3 loop is CASSYSTREKLFF. CDR3 DNA sequence: TGTGCCAGCAGTTACTCGACTCGCGAAAAACTGTTTTTT.

The rearrangement joins TRBV3-1 to TRBJ1-1, with D perhaps matching TRBD1 (5 bases). Looked up from germline, CDR1 is LGHDT and CDR2 is YNNKEL (reference sequence). Trimming stripped 4 bases from V and 0 bases from J, with 12 bases between. The CDR3 is 15 residues long. The CDR3 sequence is CASSRSGTLNTEAFF. The CDR3 DNA reads as TGTGCCAGCAGCCGCTCGGGGACGTTGAACACTGAAGCTTTCTTT. The whole variable domain, remainder taken from reference TRBV3-1 and TRBJ1-1, is DTAVSQTPKYLVTQMGNDKSIKCEQNLGHDTMYWYKQDSKKFLKIMFSYNNKELIINETVPNRFSPKSPDKAHLNLHINSLELGDSAVYFCASSRSGTLNTEAFFGQGTRLTVV.

The chain is built from TRBV7-8 and TRBJ2-6; D is uncertain. The CDR3 is made up of 15 amino acids. The V end lost 7 bases, the J end lost 0 bases, and 10 bases lay between the germline ends. The germline V gene encodes CDR1 SGHVS and CDR2 FQNEAQ. The CDR3 DNA follows: TGTGCCAGCACCGAGGCTAGCTCTGGGGCCAACGTCCTGACTTTC. Translating gives CASTEASSGANVLTF. The whole variable domain, filled in from reference TRBV7-8 and TRBJ2-6, reads GAGVSQSPRYKVAKRGQDVALRCDPISGHVSLFWYQQALGQGPEFLTYFQNEAQLDKSGLPSDRFFAERPEGSVSTLKIQRTQQEDSAVYLCASTEASSGANVLTFGAGSRLTVL.

This clonotype is medium-sized by share. CDR3 residues: CSASGWTGAQNTEAFF. The CDR3 DNA sequence: TGCAGTGCTAGCGGTTGGACAGGAGCACAGAACACTGAAGCTTTCTTT. The chain employs TRBV20-1 and TRBJ1-1; TRBD1 matches 7 bases. CDR3 length equals 16 residues. The V segment lost 3 bases and the J segment 1 base; nucleotides outside the gene matches: 11. Germline V gene lookup returns CDR1 DFQATT and CDR2 SNEGSKA (reference sequence).

The chain employs TRBV12-3 or TRBV12-4 and TRBJ2-1; the match to TRBD1 covers 9 bases. J lost 9 bases, V lost 5 bases, and 14 bases had no gene match. The CDR3 has 16 residues. The CDR3 nucleotides are TGTGCCAGCAGTCGGACCGTGGGACAGGGTCTCTTTGAGCAGTTCTTC. Protein product: CASSRTVGQGLFEQFF.